The next 9 T cell receptor beta chains were all read from a single sample in a study of CD8+ T cells in alopecia areata. Treatment specified: oral pan-JAK inhibitor, 5-10 mg twice daily. Following RNA extraction, reverse transcription yielded cDNA that acted as the sequencing template. Only in-frame clones appear in the TCRdb table, and some are missing; sequencing was by immunoSEQ multiplex PCR. The sample lists about 180,000 clones; about half were seen once. Source: CD8+ T cells sorted from blood, taken at week 52, from a patient treated with tofacitinib. These receptors all stem from a human donor with alopecia areata.

The chain carries TRBV5-1 and TRBJ1-5; TRBD1 might be the D (5 bases). CDR1 and CDR2 (germline): SGHRS, YFSETQ. V was trimmed by 1 base and J by 5 bases, leaving 10 bases between them. This CDR3 is built from 14 residues. CDR3 nucleotide sequence: TGCGCCAGCAGCTTGTCAGGGCAGGATCAGCCCCAGCATTTT. It translates to CASSLSGQDQPQHF.

This clone was picked up a small number of times. The chain joins TRBV29-1 to TRBJ1-1; D possibly corresponds to TRBD1 (5 bases). The germline V and J ends were trimmed by 6 bases and 6 bases, with 8 bases remaining between them. CDR1 and CDR2 from the germline V gene are SQVTM and ANQGSEA. This CDR3 has 10 amino acids. The CDR3 is CSVGVPEAFF. As DNA, the CDR3 is TGCAGCGTAGGGGTCCCTGAAGCTTTCTTT.

In this sample, this clone turned up a few times. The germline gene is not matched at one end of the junction; a read error may be the cause. The CDR3 sequence is CASREVLRTKTQYF. The CDR3 DNA reads TGTGCCAGCAGGGAAGTCTTACGGACAAAGACCCAGTACTTC. The chain employs TRBV2 and TRBJ2-5; perhaps TRBD1 as D (5 bases). CDR1 is SNHLY and CDR2 is FYNNEI in the germline V gene. CDR3 length: 14 residues.

V is TRBV4-1 and J is TRBJ2-3; D is uncertain. The CDR3 spans 15 residues. Germline CDR1 MGHRA, CDR2 YSYEKL. Trimming cost V 0 bases and J 0 bases, with 7 bases left between them. The CDR3 sequence: CASSQDTPSTDTQYF. The CDR3 nucleotides read TGCGCCAGCAGCCAAGACACCCCCAGCACAGATACGCAGTATTTT.

There are a few counts of this clone. The chain uses TRBV7-9 and TRBJ1-4; 7 nucleotides align to TRBD1. The CDR3 spans 18 residues. Germline assignment: CDR1 SEHNR and CDR2 FQNEAQ (reference sequence). V was pared by 4 bases and J by 0 bases, with 11 bases of the junction left unmatched. The CDR3 DNA reads as TGTGCCAGCAGCTCTTTTTGGCAGGGGGGAACAACTAATGAAAAACTGTTTTTT. Its protein product is CASSSFWQGGTTNEKLFF.

The CDR3 reads CASSPGNYGYTF. CDR3 in DNA: TGTGCCAGCAGCCCAGGGAACTATGGCTACACCTTC. V is TRBV6-5 and J is TRBJ1-2; tentatively, D is TRBD1 (5 bases). Germline assignment: CDR1 MNHEY and CDR2 SVGAGI. Between the trimmed V and J ends, which lost 6 bases and 2 bases, there was a span of 7 bases. The CDR3 spans 12 residues.

This clone showed up just a few times. The gene calls are TRBV5-6 and TRBJ2-5; D might be TRBD1 or TRBD2, each matching 6 bases. Germline-derived CDR1 and CDR2 are SGHDT and YYEEEE. This CDR3 contains 14 residues. V lost 4 bases and J lost 5, with 15 bases in between. The CDR3 loop is CASSQPRGGETQYF. The CDR3, as DNA: TGTGCCAGCAGCCAACCCAGGGGAGGCGAGACCCAGTACTTC.

The V call is TRBV5-6, the J call TRBJ2-3; D possibly corresponds to TRBD2 (6 bases). Germline V gives CDR1 SGHDT, CDR2 YYEEEE. This CDR3 is built from 12 residues. V lost 5 bases to trimming and J lost 9 bases, with 13 bases between them. The CDR3 region is CASSVASVTQYF. The DNA of the CDR3 is TGTGCCAGCAGTGTTGCTAGCGTCACGCAGTATTTT.

This chain uses TRBV7-8 with TRBJ2-5, with 7 positions matching TRBD1. The CDR3 extends over 13 amino acids. Trimming removed 5 bases from V and 7 bases from J; junction bases left unmatched: 7. In germline, CDR1 is SGHVS, CDR2 FQNEAQ. CDR3 DNA: TGTGCCAGCAGCCTTCGGGACAGCCGGACCCAGTACTTC. This gives the protein CASSLRDSRTQYF.